A selection of T cell receptor beta chains follows, all from one sample in a study of CD8 T cells in ankylosing spondylitis. In TCRdb, the 5' RACE reads were re-called with MiXCR into one record per CDR3 protein. The sample includes about 260,000 distinct CDR3 sequences, under 30% of them seen just once. The sequenced sample was blood, either unsorted or a sorted T cell fraction (not recorded which). The receptors stem from a male donor with ankylosing spondylitis or in good health (not recorded which). Both conserved end residues are trimmed from each CDR3. Not all rows give a size; the values are once, few, many and, for expanded clones, a class.

J gene,V gene,clone size,CDR3 protein
TRBJ2-1,TRBV20-1,many,SVFWAGEQF
TRBJ2-5,TRBV10-3,many,AISDSGRETQY
TRBJ2-7,TRBV6-1,many,ASSDSGLLDEQY
TRBJ2-5,TRBV20-1,.,SASRAGQGQETQY
TRBJ2-1,TRBV13,.,AIAGGGPFSLSYNEQF
TRBJ1-1,TRBV11-2,once,ASSLRTRNLNTEAF
TRBJ2-1,TRBV12-3/TRBV12-4,many,ASRQLIEDEQF
TRBJ2-1,TRBV3-1,.,ASTQVQIRGARNEQF
TRBJ1-4,TRBV20-1,many,SATTGTGREKLF
TRBJ2-1,TRBV12-3/TRBV12-4,few,ASREQGWDEQF
TRBJ2-7,TRBV5-5,many,ASSLLTGGPYEQY
TRBJ1-1,TRBV6-1,once,ASSEVMHPQMNTEAF
TRBJ2-1,TRBV10-1,.,ASSRTNRSSYNEQF
TRBJ2-1,TRBV6-6,.,ASTDPLNNEQF
TRBJ2-7,TRBV15,.,ATSREGTSEQY
TRBJ2-5,TRBV20-1,few,SARVGIGGASETQY
TRBJ2-7,TRBV28,.,ASSFQRSVYEQY
TRBJ1-6,TRBV7-2,few,ASSWQVGSPLH
TRBJ1-2,TRBV12-3/TRBV12-4,.,ASSLQRGGNYGYT
TRBJ1-6,TRBV4-2,.,ASSANYGSGNSPLH
TRBJ1-6,TRBV2,few,ASRNVRVGPLH
TRBJ2-7,TRBV29-1,few,SVEGGTGGYEQY
TRBJ1-4,TRBV12-3/TRBV12-4,few,ASSSRGSRGEKLF
TRBJ1-6,TRBV11-2,few,ASSLAPTGNGSPLH
TRBJ1-2,TRBV2,many,ASSVLQGNGYT
TRBJ1-2,TRBV12-3/TRBV12-4,few,ASSGGTARTGYT
TRBJ1-3,TRBV3-1,many,ASSPQLFSGNTIY
TRBJ2-1,TRBV3-1,.,ASSQLRGSRNEQF
TRBJ1-1,TRBV20-1,.,SAKTGSVNTEAF
TRBJ1-2,TRBV4-1,many,ASSQATAQALRGYGYT
TRBJ2-1,TRBV20-1,.,SARPLDRTKYNEQF
TRBJ1-1,TRBV6-1,few,ASSEASVRTEAF
TRBJ2-1,TRBV7-9,.,ASSVLGGQDEQF
TRBJ1-5,TRBV5-5,few,ASSLDPYSNQPQH
TRBJ2-3,TRBV5-1,.,ASSSFRDRGSDTQY
TRBJ2-5,TRBV29-1,many,SVARSAGGWETQY
TRBJ2-1,TRBV10-3,.,ATRLAGGENEQF
TRBJ2-5,TRBV10-3,many,AIRSGGAVETQY